Given below is one T cell receptor (beta chain) in context. This specimen includes other DNA sequences encoding the same CDR3. Selected positively for CCR7 and CD45RO-negative, naive CD8 cells excluded terminally differentiated effector memory CD45RA+ cells. Looked up from germline, CDR1 is SQVTM and CDR2 is ANQGSEA. The CDR3 sequence is 12 residues long. Trimming at V came to 6 bases and at J to 0 bases, leaving 2 bases not matched to a gene. The data stem from a study of shared clonotypes between healthy human individuals. The protocol was immunoSEQ multiplex PCR, while the TCRdb copy is restricted to in-frame clones and leaves out a portion. The sample has 800,000 or so clones, about 96% seen once.

Specimen: naive CD8+ T cells sorted from blood. This rearrangement joins TRBV29-1 to TRBJ2-7; 7 bases are shared with TRBD2. This sequence was found in a young man in good health. Here the CDR3 DNA reads TGCAGCGTGGCGGGGGACTCCTACGAGCAGTACTTC. It specifies CSVAGDSYEQYF.